What follows are 28 T cell receptor beta chains derived from one specimen sequenced in a study of PD-1 blockade in classical Hodgkin lymphoma. With no exception, relapse followed autologous stem cell transplantation in all patients, and brentuximab vedotin exposure varied. Clones were sequenced by immunoSEQ multiplex PCR, and TCRdb holds only the in-frame ones, with some missing. In the table there are more than 140,000 clones, 78% of which are singletons. Specimen: peripheral blood mononuclear cells (PBMCs), collected before the second cycle of nivolumab. The receptors were sampled from a human donor with classical Hodgkin lymphoma.

This clone has only a few counts. The chain recombines TRBV10-3 with TRBJ1-2; 7 bases match TRBD1. V lost 6 bases and J lost 0; bases outside the gene matches: 13. The V gene's germline CDR1 is ENHRY and CDR2 SYGVKD. This CDR3 region has 17 residues. CDR3 DNA sequence: TGTGCCATCAGCCCCTCGACGAACAGGGGCCCTAACTATGGCTACACCTTC. Encoded protein: CAISPSTNRGPNYGYTF.

The chain's CDR3 is CASSSGPPQYF. CDR3 in DNA: TGTGCCAGCAGCTCTGGACCGCCGCAGTACTTC. The chain uses TRBV5-5 and TRBJ2-5; unclear D gene. Germline CDR1 reads SGHKS; CDR2 reads YYEKEE (reference sequence). V lost 3 bases and J lost 11, with 11 bases in between. CDR3 size: 11 residues.

This clone appeared once. V is TRBV19 and J is TRBJ2-1; TRBD2 is a possible D gene (7 bases). CDR1 and CDR2 (germline): LNHDA, SQIVND (reference sequence). The length of the CDR3 is 16 residues. V was trimmed by 2 bases and J by 7 bases, leaving 18 bases between them. CDR3 in amino acids: CASSIRGGPSRNEQFF. The CDR3 DNA reads as TGTGCCAGTAGTATAAGGGGGGGCCCCAGCAGAAATGAGCAGTTCTTC. Combining the CDR3 with reference TRBV19 and TRBJ2-1 gives the whole variable domain DGGITQSPKYLFRKEGQNVTLSCEQNLNHDAMYWYRQDPGQGLRLIYYSQIVNDFQKGDIAEGYSVSREKKESFPLTVTSAQKNPTAFYLCASSIRGGPSRNEQFFGPGTRLTVL.

The chain combines TRBV9 with TRBJ2-1; TRBD1 or TRBD2 may be the D gene (5 bases each). The V end lost 4 bases, the J end lost 10 bases, and 15 bases lay between the germline ends. The CDR3 loop spans 13 amino acids. Per germline, CDR1 SGDLS and CDR2 YYNGEE. CDR3 protein: CASSLQRGVEQFF. CDR3 nucleotide sequence: TGTGCCAGCAGCCTCCAGAGGGGTGTCGAGCAGTTCTTC.

This clone has only a few counts. CDR3 amino acids: CASSGWTSNQPQHF. CDR3 DNA sequence: TGTGCCAGTAGCGGGTGGACGAGCAATCAGCCCCAGCATTTT. The chain combines TRBV19 with TRBJ1-5; unclear D gene. V was pared by 6 bases and J by 1 base, with 10 bases between. CDR1 LNHDA and CDR2 SQIVND come from the germline V gene (reference sequence). CDR3 size: 14 residues. The variable domain in full, with the rest retrieved from reference TRBV19 and TRBJ1-5, is DGGITQSPKYLFRKEGQNVTLSCEQNLNHDAMYWYRQDPGQGLRLIYYSQIVNDFQKGDIAEGYSVSREKKESFPLTVTSAQKNPTAFYLCASSGWTSNQPQHFGDGTRLSIL.

V and J are TRBV7-9 and TRBJ1-3; D call uncertain. There are 13 residues in the CDR3. In germline, CDR1 is SEHNR, CDR2 FQNEAQ (reference sequence). V was cut by 6 bases and J by 4 bases, with 10 bases left in between. The CDR3 spells CASRGSVGNTIYF. The DNA for the CDR3 is TGTGCCAGCAGGGGCTCGGTCGGAAACACCATATATTTT.

The chain combines TRBV7-8 with TRBJ2-7, with unresolved D. The CDR3 loop spans 13 amino acids. The germline CDR1 and CDR2 sequences are SGHVS and FQNEAQ. The ends were cut back, 1 base at V and 3 bases at J, with 7 bases in the middle. CDR3 DNA: TGTGCCAGCAGCTTAGTTGGAATCTACGAGCAGTACTTC. This sequence encodes CASSLVGIYEQYF.

The V call is TRBV2, the J call TRBJ1-4; D not certain. CDR1 SNHLY and CDR2 FYNNEI come from the germline V gene. The V end lost 5 bases, the J end lost 2 bases, and 12 bases lay between the germline ends. The CDR3 covers 15 residues. CDR3: CASSTNGMTNEKLFF. In nucleotides, the CDR3 is TGTGCCAGCAGTACGAACGGGATGACTAATGAAAAACTGTTTTTT.

CDR3 protein: CASGVPAYEQYF. The CDR3 bases are TGTGCCTCAGGGGTCCCCGCCTACGAGCAGTACTTC. This chain connects TRBV6-5 to TRBJ2-5, with D maybe TRBD1 (6 bases). The DNA end is more similar to TRBJ2-7, so the J call may be wrong. Germline V gene lookup returns CDR1 MNHEY and CDR2 SVGAGI. The CDR3 is 12 residues long.

The V call is TRBV19, the J call TRBJ2-7; maybe TRBD1 (5 bases). The CDR3 has 12 amino acids. V dropped 5 bases and J dropped 3 bases, with 8 bases sitting between them. CDR1 is LNHDA, CDR2 SQIVND, per germline (reference sequence). Written as DNA, the CDR3 is TGTGCCAGTAGTGGGGCCCGCTACGAGCAGTACTTC. Encoded protein: CASSGARYEQYF.

This sequence joins TRBV7-2 and TRBJ2-4; 11 bases align to TRBD2. The CDR3 is made up of 19 amino acids. The germline gives CDR1 SGHTA, CDR2 FQGNSA. Unmatched junction bases numbered 11, after V lost 3 bases and J lost 1 base. The CDR3: CASSFQGTSGPSAKNIQYF. In DNA form, the CDR3 reads TGTGCCAGCAGCTTCCAAGGGACTAGCGGACCCTCGGCCAAAAACATTCAGTACTTC. Variable domain in full (rest from reference TRBV7-2 and TRBJ2-4): GAGVSQSPSNKVTEKGKDVELRCDPISGHTALYWYRQSLGQGLEFLIYFQGNSAPDKSGLPSDRFSAERTGGSVSTLTIQRTQQEDSAVYLCASSFQGTSGPSAKNIQYFGAGTRLSVL.

The genes are TRBV6-1 and TRBJ2-7; a weak D match, TRBD1 (5 bases). Germline V lookup: CDR1 MNHNS, CDR2 SASEGT. V gave up 1 base and J gave up 6 bases, with 10 bases separating them. The CDR3 consists of 13 residues. CDR3 amino acids: CASSEGVGVEQYF. The CDR3 region has the DNA TGTGCCAGCAGTGAAGGGGTAGGGGTCGAGCAGTACTTC.

The chain couples TRBV28 to TRBJ2-5; TRBD1 matches 11 bases. The V gene's germline CDR1 is MDHEN and CDR2 SYDVKM. Trimming cost V 4 bases and J 6 bases; bases outside gene matches: 13. The CDR3 loop spans 17 amino acids. CDR3 in amino acids: CASSSHIWTGGGKTQYF. CDR3 DNA sequence: TGTGCCAGCAGTTCCCATATATGGACAGGGGGCGGGAAGACCCAGTACTTC.

The chain couples TRBV10-3 to TRBJ1-2; 7 bases are a match to TRBD1. The CDR3 consists of 12 residues. V trimming: 10 bases; J trimming: 6 bases; junction bases outside the gene matches: 8. CDR1 ENHRY and CDR2 SYGVKD come from the germline V gene. Written as DNA, the CDR3 is TGTGCCAGCAGCCTCGACAGGGATGGCTACACCTTC. It yields the protein CASSLDRDGYTF.

The rearrangement uses TRBV29-1 and TRBJ2-1, with D maybe TRBD2 (5 bases). Germline V CDR1 and CDR2: SQVTM, ANQGSEA. CDR3 length: 13 amino acids. Trimming removed 4 bases from V and 4 bases from J, with 11 bases in between. The CDR3 protein is CSVGSGTYNEQFF. As DNA, the CDR3 is TGCAGCGTTGGAAGCGGTACTTACAATGAGCAGTTCTTC.

This clone occurred once. V is TRBV7-8 and J is TRBJ1-5; D gene ambiguous. CDR3 length: 15 residues. Germline V lookup: CDR1 SGHVS, CDR2 FQNEAQ. Deletions cut 4 bases from V and 0 bases from J, with 10 bases between. DNA for the CDR3: TGTGCCAGCAGCTCGTGGGGATATAGCAATCAGCCCCAGCATTTT. Its translation: CASSSWGYSNQPQHF.

The V and J genes are TRBV19 and TRBJ2-3; 9 positions match TRBD1. V lost 3 bases, J lost 1 base, and 5 bases stayed unmatched. Germline V lookup: CDR1 LNHDA, CDR2 SQIVND (reference sequence). This CDR3 region has 16 residues. The CDR3 region is CASSIGQGIRTDTQYF. The CDR3 DNA follows: TGTGCCAGTAGTATTGGACAGGGGATCCGCACAGATACGCAGTATTTT.

The chain carries TRBV13 and TRBJ1-6; D remains unclear. Trimming stripped 4 bases from V and 7 bases from J, with 8 bases between. CDR3 length equals 13 residues. From germline, CDR1 is PRHDT and CDR2 FYEKMQ (reference sequence). In DNA, the CDR3 is TGTGCCAGCAGCTCCAACCCGAATTCACCCCTCCACTTT. This gives the protein CASSSNPNSPLHF.

The CDR3 DNA sequence: TGTGCCAGCAGGCCTACAGGGGGCGGCACTGAAGCTTTCTTT. This gives the protein CASRPTGGGTEAFF. The V and J genes are TRBV6-5 and TRBJ1-1; 9 positions match TRBD1. This CDR3 comprises 14 residues. Trimming removed 6 bases from V and 4 bases from J; junction bases left unmatched: 6. Per the germline V gene, CDR1 is MNHEY and CDR2 is SVGAGI.

This chain joins TRBV7-2 and TRBJ2-1; D not certain. The germline V and J ends were trimmed by 5 bases and 3 bases, with 14 bases remaining between them. The CDR3 totals 15 residues. The germline V gene has CDR1 SGHTA and CDR2 FQGNSA. DNA of the CDR3: TGTGCCAGCAGCACCCGTGAGAGCTTCTACAATGAGCAGTTCTTC. It is translated as CASSTRESFYNEQFF. Together with reference TRBV7-2 and TRBJ2-1, the CDR3 gives the full variable domain: GAGVSQSPSNKVTEKGKDVELRCDPISGHTALYWYRQSLGQGLEFLIYFQGNSAPDKSGLPSDRFSAERTGGSVSTLTIQRTQQEDSAVYLCASSTRESFYNEQFFGPGTRLTVL.

The chain recombines TRBV9 with TRBJ1-6, with D maybe TRBD1 (5 bases). V lost 5 bases to trimming and J lost 9 bases, with 12 bases between them. The CDR3 covers 13 residues. Germline V gene lookup returns CDR1 SGDLS and CDR2 YYNGEE. The chain's CDR3 is CASSETGASPLHF. CDR3 DNA sequence: TGTGCCAGCAGTGAGACCGGGGCTTCACCCCTCCACTTT.

The chain joins TRBV27 to TRBJ2-1; TRBD2 matches 11 bases. The germline V gene has CDR1 MNHEY and CDR2 SMNVEV (reference sequence). The CDR3 spans 17 residues. The ends lost 4 bases at V and 1 base at J; junction bases unmatched: 6. This CDR3 is CASSSPGLAVSYNEQFF. The CDR3 bases are TGTGCCAGCAGTTCACCGGGACTAGCGGTTTCCTACAATGAGCAGTTCTTC.

The chain combines TRBV7-2 with TRBJ2-7, with 7 bases fitting TRBD1. Germline-derived CDR1 and CDR2 are SGHTA and FQGNSA. The J segment lost 1 base and the V segment lost 1 base, leaving 4 bases of the junction unmatched. This CDR3 has 15 amino acids. The DNA for the CDR3 is TGTGCCAGCAGCTTAGTCGGGACAGAGTCCTACGAGCAGTACTTC. Amino acids: CASSLVGTESYEQYF.

The chain couples TRBV7-3 to TRBJ2-1, with 8 bases lining up with TRBD2. This CDR3 region has 16 residues. In germline, CDR1 is SGHTA, CDR2 FQGTGA. V was clipped by 0 bases and J by 4 bases; unmatched bases: 5. The CDR3 DNA sequence: TGTGCCAGCAGCTTAACGTCGGGGGGGCCTTACAATGAGCAGTTCTTC. This encodes CASSLTSGGPYNEQFF.

The V gene is TRBV29-1, the J gene TRBJ2-5; a possible D gene is TRBD2 (5 bases). The CDR3 spans 11 residues. Germline V gene sequence: CDR1 SQVTM, CDR2 ANQGSEA. The V end lost 6 bases, the J end lost 5 bases, and 10 bases lay between the germline ends. CDR3 DNA sequence: TGCAGCGTGGGCGGGTTGGAGACCCAGTACTTC. This gives the protein CSVGGLETQYF.

This clone has more than one count but fewer than ten. The chain couples TRBV27 to TRBJ1-2, with 7 nucleotides matching TRBD1. J lost 5 bases, V lost 5 bases, and 5 bases had no gene match. CDR3 size: 13 residues. The germline gives CDR1 MNHEY, CDR2 SMNVEV (reference sequence). The CDR3, as DNA: TGTGCCAGCAGTCGAGGGGGCCGGTATGGCTACACCTTC. Translated: CASSRGGRYGYTF.

The rearrangement joins TRBV19 to TRBJ1-1, with TRBD1 matching 9 bases. Losses at the gene ends were 4 bases for V and 0 bases for J; bases not matched to a gene: 6. The germline CDR1 and CDR2 sequences are LNHDA and SQIVND (reference sequence). This CDR3 is built from 16 residues. The CDR3 DNA sequence: TGTGCCAGTAGTACCCCGACAGGGGGGTTGAACACTGAAGCTTTCTTT. This gives the protein CASSTPTGGLNTEAFF.

The chain uses TRBV11-3 and TRBJ1-3; D not resolved. This CDR3 is built from 13 residues. The germline V gene has CDR1 SGHNT and CDR2 YENEEA. The V end lost 5 bases, the J end lost 2 bases, and 7 bases lay between the germline ends. The CDR3 spells CASSLGTGNTIYF. The CDR3 bases are TGTGCCAGCAGCCTCGGGACTGGAAACACCATATATTTT.